The present TCR beta chain was sequenced within a study of shared clonotypes between healthy human individuals (dated by TCRdb to the early 2020s). The study in broad terms: The cohort comprised two women and three men aged 18 to 49 years. Libraries were prepared and TCR repertoires were sequenced by different laboratories using diverse techniques, in order to increase sequencing depth and limit assay-specific biases. Each donor's leukapheresis produced roughly between roughly 0.85 and 9.5 billion PBMCs. To estimate repertoire size and how much clonotype sharing occurs between individuals, the study deeply sequenced the blood TCR repertoires of a handful of healthy adults. For each donor, three plates each were used for CD4 naive and CD4 memory, two plates were used for CD8 naive, and one plate was used for CD8 memory. The paper's findings and limits, for the study overall: Estimated clonotype richness was generally larger for naive than for memory subsets. Compared with non-shared clonotypes, clonotypes shared by all four sorted-subset donors had higher generation probabilities. Only blood was sampled, and tissue TCR repertoires likely differ from those in blood. Pairwise subsampling indicated that sequencing depth was expected to affect the degree of clonotype sharing among donors. Because the study included a small number of donors, the genetic and exposure-history diversity represented was limited. Even with the large sequencing depth, rarefaction of the sorted-subset datasets indicated that sequencing was incomplete. When a handful of donors were compared, the shared fraction of clonotypes was roughly 5% for naive CD4, around 3.5% for naive CD8, more than 2% for memory CD4, and approximately 0.4% for memory CD8.

V is clipped by 1 base and J by 4 bases, and the sequence between their germline boundaries is 4 bases long. The CDR3 covers 13 residues, taking in both the cysteine and the phenylalanine. Only the CDR3 portion is preserved as DNA: 39 bases, with reading frame beginning at the first base. The germline V gene (reference sequence) supplies CDR1 SEHNR and CDR2 FQNEAQ. Healthy HIV-negative adults with no recently reported acute infections or vaccinations were included as donors. Every donor was a Caucasian adult residing in Nashville, Tennessee, USA. Magnetic negative selection was used to enrich CD4+ T cells, after which naive cells were positively selected on CD45RA and the negative fraction became the memory subset. Blood was obtained by leukapheresis, after which PBMCs were separated by Ficoll-Histopaque density gradient centrifugation and cryopreserved in liquid nitrogen vapor phase. Analytical flow cytometry was used to check the purity and quantity of every magnetically sorted T cell population. Genomic DNA was isolated from every sorted fraction and measured by UV absorbance on a Nanodrop 2000c.

On this clone itself: Its antigen target is currently unknown. Base quality data are lacking; no much larger clone is found one base away.

TCR CDR3 regions were amplified from genomic DNA by multiplex PCR using the deep immunoSEQ assay. For each cell subset, the extracted genomic DNA was distributed evenly across all wells of several immunoSEQ 96-well plates, and each plate served as one replicate. For sorted subsets, 150 to 200 ng genomic DNA, equal to tens of thousands of T cell genomes, was loaded into each replicate PCR. The purified libraries were quantified using a Qubit 3.0 fluorometer, sized with a Bioanalyzer 2100, and then quantified again using the KAPA Library Quantification kit. Each immunoSEQ 96-well plate was sequenced on its own single-read 150-cycle Illumina NextSeq 550 flow cell. The source study handled its data this way. The immunoSEQ output contained only junctional sequences without quality scores, so filtering could not match that applied to full-length reads. To assign V/J genes and CDR3, sequences were annotated using PyIR, a Python wrapper for IgBLAST v1.9, with IMGT germline references. Any read was removed if the V/J assignment was weak (E-value above 1e-6), the CDR3 was missing, or the read contained stop codons, out-of-frame junctions, or ambiguous translated residues. V3J clonotypes were defined by identical inferred V gene, J gene, and CDR3 amino acid sequence. To compute the percentage overlap between repertoires, the number of shared unique clonotypes was divided by the size of the smaller repertoire. Richness of each repertoire was evaluated using RTK rarefaction, the Chao1 estimator, and Recon v2.1 estimates of unobserved clonotypes. OLGA was used to compute generation probabilities for all TCRbeta clonotypes that the gDNA method yielded from a handful of donors. Not all clones reach the TCRdb copy of this immuneACCESS table, which keeps in-frame sequences only. Checked studies attribute under half of the gap to unresolved V genes and leave the rest unexplained. The DNA was the basis for D and trimming; V, J and clone size are from that table. This sample gives about 2 million clones in total; 85% to 95% of them show up just once. Clones ranked in the top ten supply more than 0.1% of the sample.

The sequence was obtained from a man between 18 and 29 years old in good health. The sample was naive CD4+ T cells sorted from blood. The cell subset or site label here, explained by the study, means: CD45RA+ positively selected. Recombination joined TRBV7-9 with TRBJ2-2, with no D gene named confidently. The CDR3 region reads CASSLVRTGELFF. In nucleotides, the sequence is TGTGCCAGCAGCTTAGTTCGCACCGGGGAGCTGTTTTTT.